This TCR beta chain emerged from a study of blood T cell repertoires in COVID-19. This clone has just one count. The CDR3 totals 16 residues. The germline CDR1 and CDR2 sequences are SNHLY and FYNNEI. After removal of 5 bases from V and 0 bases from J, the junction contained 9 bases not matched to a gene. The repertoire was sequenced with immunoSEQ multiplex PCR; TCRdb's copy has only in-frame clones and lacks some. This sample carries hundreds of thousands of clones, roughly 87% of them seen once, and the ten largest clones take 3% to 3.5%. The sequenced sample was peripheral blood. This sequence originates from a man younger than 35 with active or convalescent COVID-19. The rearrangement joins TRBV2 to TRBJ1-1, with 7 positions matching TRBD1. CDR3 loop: CASSHTGDIMNTEAFF. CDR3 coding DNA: TGTGCCAGCAGTCATACAGGGGACATCATGAACACTGAAGCTTTCTTT. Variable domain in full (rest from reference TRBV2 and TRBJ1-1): EPEVTQTPSHQVTQMGQEVILRCVPISNHLYFYWYRQILGQKVEFLVSFYNNEISEKSEIFDDQFSVERPDGSNFTLKIRSTKLEDSAMYFCASSHTGDIMNTEAFFGQGTRLTVV.